The TCR beta chain described here comes from a study of T cell responses to AZD1222 COVID-19 vaccine. Findings and caveats of the study: Across spike, vaccine-associated CD4 TCRs were found, dominant at 160-218 and 743-854. Mostly white British, mostly female donors; authors suggested clonal diversity may be underestimated.

A note on this clone: Its antigen is as yet unknown.

CDR1 is MGHRA and CDR2 is YSYEKL in the germline V gene. The CDR3 covers 14 residues. The ends were cut back, 4 bases at V and 2 bases at J, with 11 bases in the middle. TCRdb's copy holds only in-frame clones and misses some; the assay was immunoSEQ multiplex PCR. The sample lists approximately 110,000 clones, roughly 87% occurring once. The input for sequencing was peripheral blood, taken on day 0 of AZD1222 vaccination. The chain has TRBV4-1 and TRBJ1-2; D is perhaps TRBD1 (6 bases). This TCR came from an adult in good health. The CDR3, as DNA: TGCGCCAGCAGCCCCATTGGACAGAACTATGGCTACACCTTC. Translation: CASSPIGQNYGYTF.